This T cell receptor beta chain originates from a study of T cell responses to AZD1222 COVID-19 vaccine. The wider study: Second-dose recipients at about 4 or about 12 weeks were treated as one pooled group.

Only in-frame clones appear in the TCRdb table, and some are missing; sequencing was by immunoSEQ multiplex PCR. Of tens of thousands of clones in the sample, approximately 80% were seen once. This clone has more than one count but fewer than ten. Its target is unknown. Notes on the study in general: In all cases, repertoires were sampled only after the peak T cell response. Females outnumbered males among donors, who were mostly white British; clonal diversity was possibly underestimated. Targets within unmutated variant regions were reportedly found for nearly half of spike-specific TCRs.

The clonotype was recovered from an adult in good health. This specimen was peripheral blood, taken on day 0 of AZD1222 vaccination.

CDR3 nucleotides: TGTGCCAGCAGCTTGGGTCCGGAGCAGGGTCAGCCCCAGCATTTT. It specifies CASSLGPEQGQPQHF. The gene calls are TRBV5-4 and TRBJ1-5, with TRBD1 as a possible D gene (5 bases). V was clipped by 0 bases and J by 6 bases, with 13 bases between them. CDR1 and CDR2 from the germline V gene are SGHNT and YYREEE (reference sequence). This CDR3 has 15 residues.